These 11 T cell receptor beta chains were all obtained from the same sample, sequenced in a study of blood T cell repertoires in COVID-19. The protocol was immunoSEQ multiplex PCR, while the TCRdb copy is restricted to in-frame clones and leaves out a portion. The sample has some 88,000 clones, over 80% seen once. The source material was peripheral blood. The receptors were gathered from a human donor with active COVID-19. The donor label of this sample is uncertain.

CDR3 amino acids: CASSYPFSGENTEAFF. CDR3 sequence (DNA): TGTGCCAGCAGTTACCCCTTTAGCGGCGAGAACACTGAAGCTTTCTTT. The gene calls are TRBV6-2 or TRBV6-3 and TRBJ1-1; no reliable D call. Looked up from germline, CDR1 is MNHEY and CDR2 is SVGEGT. CDR3 length equals 16 residues. Trimming cost V 2 bases and J 1 base, with 14 bases left between them.

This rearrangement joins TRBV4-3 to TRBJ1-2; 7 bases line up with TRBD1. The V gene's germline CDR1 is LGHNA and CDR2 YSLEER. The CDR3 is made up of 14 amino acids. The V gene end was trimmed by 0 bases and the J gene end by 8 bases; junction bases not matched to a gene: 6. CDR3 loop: CASSQEGTVEGYTF. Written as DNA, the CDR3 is TGCGCCAGCAGCCAAGAAGGGACAGTCGAGGGCTACACCTTC.

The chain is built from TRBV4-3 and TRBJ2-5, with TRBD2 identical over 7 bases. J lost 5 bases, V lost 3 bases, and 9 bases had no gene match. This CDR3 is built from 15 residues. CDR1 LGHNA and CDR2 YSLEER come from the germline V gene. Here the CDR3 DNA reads TGCGCCAGCAGCCAGCTACTAGCGCCACGGGAGACCCAGTACTTC. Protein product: CASSQLLAPRETQYF.

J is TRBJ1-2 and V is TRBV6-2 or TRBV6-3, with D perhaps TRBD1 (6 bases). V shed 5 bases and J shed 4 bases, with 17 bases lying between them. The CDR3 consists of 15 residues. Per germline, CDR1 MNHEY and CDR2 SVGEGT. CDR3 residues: CASSTPLGAAYGYTF. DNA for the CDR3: TGTGCCAGCAGTACCCCCCTGGGGGCCGCCTATGGCTACACCTTC.

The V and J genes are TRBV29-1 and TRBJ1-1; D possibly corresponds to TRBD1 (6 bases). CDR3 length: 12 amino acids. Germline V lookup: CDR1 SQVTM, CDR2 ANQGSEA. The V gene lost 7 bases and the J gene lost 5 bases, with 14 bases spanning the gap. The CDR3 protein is CSASGGPTEAFF. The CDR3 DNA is TGCAGCGCCTCCGGGGGGCCAACTGAAGCTTTCTTT.

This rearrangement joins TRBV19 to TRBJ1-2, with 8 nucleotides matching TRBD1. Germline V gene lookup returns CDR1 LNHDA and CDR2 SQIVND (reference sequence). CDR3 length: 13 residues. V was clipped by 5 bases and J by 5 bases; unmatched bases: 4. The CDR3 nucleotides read TGTGCCAGTAGTGGCGACAGGGGATATGGCTACACCTTC. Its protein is CASSGDRGYGYTF.

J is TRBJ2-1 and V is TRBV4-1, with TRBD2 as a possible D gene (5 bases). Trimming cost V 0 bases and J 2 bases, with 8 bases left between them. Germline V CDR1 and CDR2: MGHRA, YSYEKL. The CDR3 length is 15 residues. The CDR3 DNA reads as TGCGCCAGCAGCCAAGATCCCGGGGCCTACAATGAGCAGTTCTTC. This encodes CASSQDPGAYNEQFF.

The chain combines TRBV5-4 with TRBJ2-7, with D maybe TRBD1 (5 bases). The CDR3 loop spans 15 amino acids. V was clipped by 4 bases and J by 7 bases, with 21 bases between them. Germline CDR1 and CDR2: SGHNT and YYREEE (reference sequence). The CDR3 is CASSPHGAGQPEQYF. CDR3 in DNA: TGTGCCAGCAGCCCTCACGGAGCAGGGCAACCGGAGCAGTACTTC.

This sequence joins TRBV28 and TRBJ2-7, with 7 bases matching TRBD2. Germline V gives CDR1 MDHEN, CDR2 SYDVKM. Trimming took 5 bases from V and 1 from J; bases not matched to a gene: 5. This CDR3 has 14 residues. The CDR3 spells CASSLPGGSYEQYF. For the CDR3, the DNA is TGTGCCAGCAGTCTCCCGGGGGGTTCCTACGAGCAGTACTTC.

CDR3 bases: TGTGCCAGCAGCCAAGTTGGGACAGACCCTGAAGCTTTCTTT. This encodes CASSQVGTDPEAFF. The V call is TRBV4-2, the J call TRBJ1-1; TRBD1 aligns across 7 bases. The J segment lost 6 bases and the V segment lost 1 base, leaving 5 bases of the junction unmatched. The CDR3 has 14 residues. Germline V gives CDR1 LGHNA, CDR2 YNFKEQ.

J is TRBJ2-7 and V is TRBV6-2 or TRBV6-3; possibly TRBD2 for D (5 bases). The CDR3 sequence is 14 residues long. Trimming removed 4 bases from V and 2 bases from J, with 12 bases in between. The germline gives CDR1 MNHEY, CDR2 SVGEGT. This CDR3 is CASSFHPGTYEQYF. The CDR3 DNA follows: TGTGCCAGCAGTTTTCATCCCGGGACCTACGAGCAGTACTTC.